This TCR beta chain emerged from a study of neurological immune-mediated disorders. Study-wide results and caveats: The expanded clones of different subjects shared no CDR3 amino acid sequences (suggesting private repertoires in all groups).

Every sequencing run drew on 15-18 subjects and yielded over 180 million TCR-beta sequences. MiXCR, run by TCRdb on the 5' RACE reads, gives a single entry per CDR3 protein. The sample carries some 48,000 distinct CDR3 sequences, 10% recorded once. Germline lookup yields CDR1 KGHDR and CDR2 SFDVKD. The length of the CDR3 is 14 residues. V gave up 8 bases and J gave up 0 bases; unmatched junction bases: 5. This clonotype appeared many times. Antigen unknown. The sequenced sample consisted of PBMCs. This receptor was taken from a woman in her forties with HTLV-1-associated myelopathy (HAM/TSP). The rearrangement joins TRBV24-1 to TRBJ2-7; 8 nucleotides match TRBD2. CDR3 DNA sequence: TGTGCCACCATCGGGAGGGTTCTCTCCTACGAGCAGTACTTC. It is translated as CATIGRVLSYEQYF.